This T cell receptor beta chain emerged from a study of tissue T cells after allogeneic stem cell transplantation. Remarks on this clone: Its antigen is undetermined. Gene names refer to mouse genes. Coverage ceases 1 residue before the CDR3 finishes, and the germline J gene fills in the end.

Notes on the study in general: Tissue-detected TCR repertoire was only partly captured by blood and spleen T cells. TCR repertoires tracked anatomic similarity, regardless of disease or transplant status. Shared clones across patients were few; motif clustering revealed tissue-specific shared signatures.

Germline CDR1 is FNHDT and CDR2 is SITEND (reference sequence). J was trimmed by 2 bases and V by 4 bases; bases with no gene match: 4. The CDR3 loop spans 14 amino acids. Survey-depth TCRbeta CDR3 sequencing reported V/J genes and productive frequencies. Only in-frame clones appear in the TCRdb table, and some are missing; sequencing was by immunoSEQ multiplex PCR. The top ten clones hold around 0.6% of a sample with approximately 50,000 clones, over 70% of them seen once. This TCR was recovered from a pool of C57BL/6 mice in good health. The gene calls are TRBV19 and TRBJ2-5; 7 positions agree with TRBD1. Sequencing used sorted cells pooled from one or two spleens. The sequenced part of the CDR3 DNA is TGTGCCAGCAGTCGACAGGGCGGCCAAGACACCCAGTAC. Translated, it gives CASSRQGGQDTQY. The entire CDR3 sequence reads CASSRQGGQDTQYF.